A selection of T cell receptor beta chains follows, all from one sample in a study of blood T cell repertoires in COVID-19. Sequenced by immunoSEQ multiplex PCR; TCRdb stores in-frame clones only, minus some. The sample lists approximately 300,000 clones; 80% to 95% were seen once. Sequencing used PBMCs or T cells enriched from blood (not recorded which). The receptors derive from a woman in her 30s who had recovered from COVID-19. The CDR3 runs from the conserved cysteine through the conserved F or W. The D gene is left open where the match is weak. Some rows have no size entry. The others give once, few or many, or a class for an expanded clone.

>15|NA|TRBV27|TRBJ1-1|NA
TGTGCCAGCAGTCCGGCGGGGGGGAGGAACACTGAAGCTTTCTTT
CASSPAGGRNTEAFF
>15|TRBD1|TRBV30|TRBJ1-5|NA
TGTGCCTGGAGCACAGGGGTCGCGAGCAATCAGCCCCAGCATTTT
CAWSTGVASNQPQHF
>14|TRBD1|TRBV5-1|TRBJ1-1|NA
TGCGCCAGCAGCCTTCTCATAGGGACAGCTGAAGCTTTCTTT
CASSLLIGTAEAFF
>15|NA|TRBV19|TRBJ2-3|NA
TGTGCCAGTAGTATACAGCGGGCAAACACAGATACGCAGTATTTT
CASSIQRANTDTQYF
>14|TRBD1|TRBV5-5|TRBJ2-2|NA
TGTGCCAGCAGCTTTGGACAGGGCACCGGGGAGCTGTTTTTT
CASSFGQGTGELFF
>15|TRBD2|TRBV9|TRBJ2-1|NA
TGTGCCAGCGGGTCGGGAGGGGAGGCCTACAATGAGCAGTTCTTC
CASGSGGEAYNEQFF
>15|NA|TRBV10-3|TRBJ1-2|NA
TGTGCCATCAGACCCAACCCGACAGTCGACTATGGCTACACCTTC
CAIRPNPTVDYGYTF
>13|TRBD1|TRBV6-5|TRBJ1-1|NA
TGTGCCAGCACAACAGGGGGCGTCACTGAAGCTTTCTTT
CASTTGGVTEAFF
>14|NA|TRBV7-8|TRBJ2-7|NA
TGTGCCAGCAGCTTAGGGGGACTCCTTTACGAGCAGTACTTC
CASSLGGLLYEQYF
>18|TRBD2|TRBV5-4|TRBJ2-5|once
TGTGCCAGCAGCTTGGGTTCGAGCGGGGGGGTATCGTTCGCGACCCAGTACTTC
CASSLGSSGGVSFATQYF
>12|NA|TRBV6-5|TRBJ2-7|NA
TGTGCCAGCAGCAATACAGTGAACGAGCAGTACTTC
CASSNTVNEQYF
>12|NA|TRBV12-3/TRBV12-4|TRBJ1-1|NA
TGTGCCAGCAGACCTCGAGAAACTGAAGCTTTCTTT
CASRPRETEAFF
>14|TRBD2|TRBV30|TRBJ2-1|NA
TGTGCCTGGAGGGGGACTAGCGGCGCAAATGAGCAGTTCTTC
CAWRGTSGANEQFF
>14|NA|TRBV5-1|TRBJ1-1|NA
TGCGCCAGCAGCTTGTTGGGGGCGAACACTGAAGCTTTCTTT
CASSLLGANTEAFF
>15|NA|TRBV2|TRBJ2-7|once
TGTGCCAGCAGTGAAATTGTTAGAGATTCCGCCGAGCAGTACTTC
CASSEIVRDSAEQYF
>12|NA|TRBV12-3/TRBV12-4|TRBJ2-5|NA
TGTGCCAGCAGGACAGCATCAGAGACCCAGTACTTC
CASRTASETQYF
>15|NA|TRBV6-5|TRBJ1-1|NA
TGTGCCAGCAGTTACAGCTTCCGCATGAACACTGAAGCTTTCTTT
CASSYSFRMNTEAFF
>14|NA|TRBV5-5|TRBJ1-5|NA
TGTGCCAGCAGTTCAACAGATAGCAATCAGCCCCAGCATTTT
CASSSTDSNQPQHF
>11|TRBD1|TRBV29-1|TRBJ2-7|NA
TGCAGCGTCGGGACAGTCCGTGAGCAGTACTTC
CSVGTVREQYF
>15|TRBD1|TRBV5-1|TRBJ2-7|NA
TGCGCCAGCAGCCCCGGAAGGACAGGGGCGGGCGAGCAGTACTTC
CASSPGRTGAGEQYF
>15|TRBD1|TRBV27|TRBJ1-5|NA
TGTGCCAGCAGTTTTGGACAGGGCGGCAATCAGCCCCAGCATTTT
CASSFGQGGNQPQHF
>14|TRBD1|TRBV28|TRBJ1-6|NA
TGTGCCAGCAGCTCTGGACAGGGCGGATCACCCCTCCACTTT
CASSSGQGGSPLHF
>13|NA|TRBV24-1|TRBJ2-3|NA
TGTGCCACCAGTGATTGGGGCAGCGATACGCAGTATTTT
CATSDWGSDTQYF
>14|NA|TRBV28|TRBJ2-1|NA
TGTGCCAGCAGTTCAGATGGACTTAACAATGAGCAGTTCTTC
CASSSDGLNNEQFF
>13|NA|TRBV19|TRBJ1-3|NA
TGTGCCAGTATGAGGGCGGATGGAAACACCATATATTTT
CASMRADGNTIYF
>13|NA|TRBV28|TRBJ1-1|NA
TGTGCCAGCAGTTTAGTCGGCGACAGAGAAGCTTTCTTT
CASSLVGDREAFF
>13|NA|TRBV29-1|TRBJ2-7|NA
TGCAGCGTTGTACAGGGCGGCTCCTACGAGCAGTACTTC
CSVVQGGSYEQYF
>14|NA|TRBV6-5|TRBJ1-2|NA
TGTGCCAGCAGTTACTCATCACAGGGAACCGGCTACACCTTC
CASSYSSQGTGYTF
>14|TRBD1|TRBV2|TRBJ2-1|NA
TGTGCCAGCAGGAAGACAGGGTCCTACAATGAGCAGTTCTTC
CASRKTGSYNEQFF